This T cell receptor beta chain originates from a study of blood T cell repertoires in COVID-19. The method was immunoSEQ multiplex PCR; TCRdb's version includes in-frame clones alone and lacks a portion of them. The sample gives about 310,000 clones, around 90% of which show up once; over 1% is in the top ten. Sequencing used peripheral blood. This receptor was obtained from a man between 65 and 80 years old with acute or convalescent COVID-19.

The CDR3 DNA follows: TGTGCCTGGAGTGGAGGGACAGGGGGCCAGGAGACCCAGTACTTC. Protein sequence: CAWSGGTGGQETQYF. The rearrangement joins TRBV30 to TRBJ2-5; 12 bases match TRBD1. Germline CDR1 GTSNPN, CDR2 SVGIG (reference sequence). Trimming removed 1 base from V and 5 bases from J; junction bases left unmatched: 5. The CDR3 has 15 residues.